This T cell receptor (beta chain) originates from a study of blood T cell repertoires in COVID-19. Overall study: The study drew acute and convalescent COVID-19 samples from the United States, Italy and Spain. T cells, B-cell-depleted T cells, or PBMCs supplied cDNA or gDNA.

V gave up 3 bases and J gave up 5 bases; unmatched junction bases: 7. The CDR3 loop spans 15 amino acids. Per germline, CDR1 SGHVS and CDR2 FNYEAQ. This clone has just a few counts. In the authors' workflow: Nucleated cell number was recorded as an estimate derived from reference gene primer amplification. Sequencing was performed with immunoSEQ multiplex PCR; in TCRdb, only in-frame clones are kept and a portion is missing. For V, J and clone size, that table is used; D and trimming come from the DNA. The sample has about 130,000 clones, 84% seen once; the top ten hold roughly 13%. The chain employs TRBV7-6 and TRBJ2-7, with TRBD2 matching 10 bases. Sequences were obtained from peripheral blood. This clonotype originated in a human donor in a cohort sampled during active COVID-19. The CDR3 sequence is CASSLFSGTSDEQYF. DNA of the CDR3: TGTGCCAGCAGCTTGTTCTCCGGGACTAGCGACGAGCAGTACTTC.